This T cell receptor (beta chain) was sequenced in a study of beta chain features in type 1 diabetes. On the study more broadly: Comparable age, gender and cell yields were observed in patients relative to healthy donors.

The V segment lost 8 bases and the J segment 4 bases; nucleotides outside the gene matches: 11. There are 15 residues in the CDR3. Germline V gives CDR1 MNHNS, CDR2 SASEGT. In regard to this clone: Its specificity is not known.

Sorting based on CD45RO/CCR7/CD25/CD127/CD95/CD27 separated CD4+ naive, central memory, regulatory and stem cell-like memory cells. Study-wide results and limits: There was a moderate but significant shortening of TCRB CDR3s in all four CD4+ subsets of Type 1 diabetes patients. Patients' naive, central memory and Treg TCRB repertoires seemed closer to one another than those of healthy donors.

The entirety of the isolated RNA underwent reverse transcription, so expressed TCRB transcripts were sequenced. Read counts averaged approximately 3.6 million for samples of naive, central memory and regulatory T cells. The protocol was immunoSEQ multiplex PCR, while the TCRdb copy is restricted to in-frame clones and leaves out a portion. The table includes roughly 100,000 clones, under 30% detected once. The sample consisted of central memory CD4+ T cells from blood. The chain recombines TRBV6-1 with TRBJ1-2; TRBD1 matches 9 bases. The TCR was taken from a woman aged 18-29 years with type 1 diabetes. The CDR3 sequence: CASYPGQGPFYGYTF. In DNA, the CDR3 is TGTGCCAGCTATCCGGGACAGGGACCCTTCTATGGCTACACCTTC.